This TCR beta chain comes out of a study of shared clonotypes between healthy human individuals. Looking at the study overall: The study drew on two women and a few men aged 18 to 49 as donors.

Using around 180 ng DNA, 25,000 to 35,000 T cell genomes, the sorted-subset replicate PCRs were run. Per the study methods: There were no quality scores in the junction-only immunoSEQ sequences, so filtering differed. Repertoires were generated with immunoSEQ multiplex PCR, while TCRdb's copy carries only in-frame clones and drops some. The DNA gave D and trimming, while V, J and clone size come from that table. The sample yields hundreds of thousands of clones, around 72% seen once. As for this clone: No antigen is known for it.

The CDR3 contains 17 residues. Germline CDR1 MDHEN, CDR2 SYDVKM. Trimming cost V 2 bases and J 3 bases, with 20 bases left between them. Study-level points and caveats: Non-shared clonotypes showed lower generation probabilities than clonotypes common to all four donors.

This clonotype originated in a woman aged 30 to 39 in good health. Sequencing was performed on memory CD4+ T cells sorted from blood. Subset given: CD45RA-negative fraction. This chain uses TRBV28 with TRBJ2-7, with D unresolved. CDR3 DNA: TGTGCCAGCAGTTTAAGGCATATGTCTAGTCTCGACTACGAGCAGTACTTC. Its protein is CASSLRHMSSLDYEQYF.